This T cell receptor (beta chain) was recovered during a study of radiotherapy plus CTLA-4 blockade in lung cancer. Data came from immunoSEQ multiplex PCR; TCRdb stores just in-frame clones and leaves some out. In the table there are approximately 52,000 clones, 77% of which are singletons. The ends were cut back, 5 bases at V and 3 bases at J, with 9 bases in the middle. Germline V gene sequence: CDR1 SGHVS, CDR2 FQNEAQ. CDR3 length: 13 residues. The source material was peripheral blood, sampled from a patient treated with radiotherapy plus ipilimumab. The receptor was derived from a human donor with non-small cell lung cancer whose response to radiotherapy plus ipilimumab could not be evaluated. The rearrangement uses TRBV7-8 and TRBJ2-3; D might be TRBD2 (6 bases). In nucleotides, the CDR3 is TGTGCCAGCAGCACCGGGACTACAGATACGCAGTATTTT. Its translation is CASSTGTTDTQYF. Supplemented by reference TRBV7-8 and TRBJ2-3, the full variable domain reads GAGVSQSPRYKVAKRGQDVALRCDPISGHVSLFWYQQALGQGPEFLTYFQNEAQLDKSGLPSDRFFAERPEGSVSTLKIQRTQQEDSAVYLCASSTGTTDTQYFGPGTRLTVL.